Following are 14 T cell receptor beta chains from one sample sequenced in a study of T cells in Graves' hyperthyroidism and ophthalmopathy. TCR beta CDR3 region amplification was performed from RNA transcripts. HTBI primers were employed in a first-round RT-PCR of the TCR CDR3. TCRdb fed the multiplex PCR reads into MiXCR, producing one record per CDR3 protein. The repertoire holds around 100,000 distinct CDR3 sequences, with over 45% as singletons. The sequenced sample consisted of blood. The receptors come from a middle-aged man with Graves' hyperthyroidism.

The chain is built from TRBV20-1 and TRBJ2-3; 10 nucleotides line up with TRBD2. CDR3 length: 16 amino acids. Germline V CDR1 and CDR2: DFQATT, SNEGSKA (reference sequence). Trimming at V came to 1 base and at J to 3 bases, leaving 7 bases not matched to a gene. CDR3: CSARALAGVITDTQYF. The CDR3 nucleotides read TGCAGTGCTAGAGCTCTAGCGGGAGTAATTACAGATACGCAGTATTTT.

This clonotype was counted many times. The chain recombines TRBV7-9 with TRBJ2-2; 8 bases match TRBD2. From germline, CDR1 is SEHNR and CDR2 FQNEAQ (reference sequence). The junction had 10 bases not matched to a gene; V was cut back by 3 bases and J by 1 base. CDR3 length equals 18 residues. CDR3 nucleotides: TGTGCCAGCAGCTTGGGAGCGGGGGCCCCTAGGAACACCGGGGAGCTGTTTTTT. Translating gives CASSLGAGAPRNTGELFF.

This clonotype was counted at least ten times. The CDR3 loop reads CSARSAVGTNTEAFF. Here the CDR3 DNA reads TGCAGTGCCCGTTCGGCAGTGGGGACGAACACTGAAGCTTTCTTT. The chain uses TRBV20-1 and TRBJ1-1; TRBD1 is a possible D gene (5 bases). Germline V gene sequence: CDR1 DFQATT, CDR2 SNEGSKA (reference sequence). Trimming shortened V by 6 bases and J by 1 base, and 18 bases separated the two germline ends. CDR3 length equals 15 residues.

This clonotype was observed many times. The DNA of the CDR3 is TGCAGTGTCCGGACAGGGGGTGATGAGCAGTTCTTC. This codes for CSVRTGGDEQFF. The chain combines TRBV20-1 with TRBJ2-1, with 10 positions matching TRBD1. This CDR3 comprises 12 residues. With 7 bases clipped from V and 8 bases from J, the junction kept 5 bases outside the gene matches. Germline V gene lookup returns CDR1 DFQATT and CDR2 SNEGSKA (reference sequence).

The chain employs TRBV5-1 and TRBJ1-1; perhaps TRBD1 as D (5 bases). The ends were cut back, 3 bases at V and 4 bases at J, with 19 bases in the middle. This CDR3 has 16 residues. Germline V gene data show CDR1 as SGHRS and CDR2 as YFSETQ. The CDR3 sequence: CASSWDLRDLGTEAFF. Written as DNA, the CDR3 is TGCGCCAGCAGCTGGGACCTCAGGGATCTTGGCACTGAAGCTTTCTTT.

The CDR3: CASSLVGERNTIYF. Written as DNA, the CDR3 is TGTGCCAGCAGCTTAGTTGGGGAGCGAAACACCATATATTTT. V gene TRBV7-9 combines with J gene TRBJ1-3; D uncertain. CDR3 length: 14 amino acids. V was trimmed by 1 base and J by 5 bases, leaving 9 bases between them. Germline V gene data show CDR1 as SEHNR and CDR2 as FQNEAQ (reference sequence).

This clonotype was recorded at least ten times. The rearrangement joins TRBV7-9 to TRBJ1-3; no definite D call. The V end lost 3 bases, the J end lost 0 bases, and 6 bases lay between the germline ends. This CDR3 has 14 residues. Germline values: CDR1 SEHNR, CDR2 FQNEAQ (reference sequence). The CDR3 sequence is CASSFGGSGNTIYF. The DNA for the CDR3 is TGTGCCAGCAGCTTCGGTGGCTCTGGAAACACCATATATTTT. The full variable domain, with the rest looked up from reference TRBV7-9 and TRBJ1-3, is DTGVSQNPRHKITKRGQNVTFRCDPISEHNRLYWYRQTLGQGPEFLTYFQNEAQLEKSRLLSDRFSAERPKGSFSTLEIQRTEQGDSAMYLCASSFGGSGNTIYFGEGSWLTVV.

This clonotype was seen ten or more times. The chain is built from TRBV10-1 and TRBJ1-1; D possibly corresponds to TRBD1 (5 bases). Between the trimmed V and J ends, which lost 2 bases and 1 base, there was a span of 8 bases. The CDR3 length is 14 residues. Germline loops: CDR1 WNHNN, CDR2 SYGVQD (reference sequence). The CDR3 DNA sequence: TGCGCCAGCAGTGAGAGTACAGGGAACACTGAAGCTTTCTTT. Protein: CASSESTGNTEAFF.

This clonotype was counted ten times or more. The chain couples TRBV6-6 to TRBJ2-1; 10 bases align to TRBD2. CDR3 length equals 15 residues. J lost 8 bases, V lost 5 bases, and 9 bases had no gene match. Germline CDR1 MNHNY, CDR2 SVGAGI (reference sequence). In nucleotides, the CDR3 is TGTGCCAGCAGTCCTAGCGGGAGAGCCGCACATGAGCAGTTCTTC. It yields the protein CASSPSGRAAHEQFF.

This clonotype was detected many times. The chain uses TRBV6-1 and TRBJ1-5; D call uncertain. The V and J ends lost 1 base and 0 bases respectively, with 7 bases between them. This CDR3 spans 15 amino acids. The germline V gene encodes CDR1 MNHNS and CDR2 SASEGT. CDR3: CASSEGAYSNQPQHF. CDR3 coding DNA: TGTGCCAGCAGTGAAGGGGCCTATAGCAATCAGCCCCAGCATTTT.

The chain combines TRBV29-1 with TRBJ1-2; no reliable D call. The CDR3 covers 9 residues. Trimming left V 4 bases short and J 6 bases short, with 3 bases between. The germline V gene encodes CDR1 SQVTM and CDR2 ANQGSEA. The CDR3 region is CSVVDGYTF. DNA for the CDR3: TGCAGCGTTGTCGATGGCTACACCTTC.

This clonotype appeared a few times. The rearrangement links TRBV4-3 to TRBJ2-1; D not certain. The CDR3 contains 17 residues. The V end lost 8 bases, the J end lost 0 bases, and 20 bases lay between the germline ends. The germline gives CDR1 LGHNA, CDR2 YSLEER. The CDR3 protein is CASAPWASQSSYNEQFF. CDR3 in DNA: TGCGCCAGCGCTCCTTGGGCTTCTCAGAGCTCCTACAATGAGCAGTTCTTC.

Points on this clonotype: It may be a read error: a sequence one base away is much more abundant. CDR3 amino acids: CASSQNLDQPQHF. CDR3 nucleotides: TGCGCCAGCAGCCAAAACCTCGATCAGCCCCAGCATTTT. The chain has TRBV4-1 and TRBJ1-5; D uncertain. V lost 2 bases, J lost 5 bases, and 7 bases lay in between. CDR1 is MGHRA and CDR2 is YSYEKL in the germline V gene. There are 13 residues in the CDR3.

The count of this clonotype is one. The chain links TRBV5-2 to TRBJ1-2. TRBV5-2 has pseudogene status. CDR3 length: 19 amino acids. CDR3 bases: TGTGCCAGCAACCGCCTCGCGAGATCGGGGGGCCCTGGTAAGAATGGCTACACCTTC. Its translation is CASNRLARSGGPGKNGYTF.